This TCR beta chain was captured by sequencing in a study of cytomegalovirus exposure and HLA in healthy donors. The germline CDR1 and CDR2 sequences are SGHTA and FQGTGA. This CDR3 comprises 14 residues. The V end was cut by 2 bases, the J end by 7 bases, with 14 bases between. Primers included in the PCR were 60 Vbeta and 13 Jbeta primers. Clones were read by immunoSEQ multiplex PCR, and TCRdb kept only the in-frame ones, dropping some. This table has about 69,000 clones, around four fifths appearing once. This clone was picked up a small number of times. The sequencing sample was made of PBMCs. The origin of this receptor is a woman aged 25 to 39 in good health and CMV-seropositive. The genes are TRBV7-3 and TRBJ2-5; TRBD1 is a possible D gene (6 bases). The CDR3 bases are TGTGCCAGCAGCTTAGGGGGCAGGTGGGGGACCCAGTACTTC. This codes for CASSLGGRWGTQYF.